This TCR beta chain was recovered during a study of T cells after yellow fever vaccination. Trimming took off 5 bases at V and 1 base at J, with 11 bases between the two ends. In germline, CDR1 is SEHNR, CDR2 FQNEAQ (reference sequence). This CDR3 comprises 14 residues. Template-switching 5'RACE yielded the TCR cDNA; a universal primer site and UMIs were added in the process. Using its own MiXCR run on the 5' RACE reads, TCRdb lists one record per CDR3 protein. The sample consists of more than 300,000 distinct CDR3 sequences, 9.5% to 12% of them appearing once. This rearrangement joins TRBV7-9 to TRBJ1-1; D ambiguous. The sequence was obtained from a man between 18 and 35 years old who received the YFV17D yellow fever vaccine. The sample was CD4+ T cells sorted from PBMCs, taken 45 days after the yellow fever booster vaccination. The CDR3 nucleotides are TGTGCCAGCAGCCGTCTTGTAGGGAACACTGAAGCTTTCTTT. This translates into CASSRLVGNTEAFF.